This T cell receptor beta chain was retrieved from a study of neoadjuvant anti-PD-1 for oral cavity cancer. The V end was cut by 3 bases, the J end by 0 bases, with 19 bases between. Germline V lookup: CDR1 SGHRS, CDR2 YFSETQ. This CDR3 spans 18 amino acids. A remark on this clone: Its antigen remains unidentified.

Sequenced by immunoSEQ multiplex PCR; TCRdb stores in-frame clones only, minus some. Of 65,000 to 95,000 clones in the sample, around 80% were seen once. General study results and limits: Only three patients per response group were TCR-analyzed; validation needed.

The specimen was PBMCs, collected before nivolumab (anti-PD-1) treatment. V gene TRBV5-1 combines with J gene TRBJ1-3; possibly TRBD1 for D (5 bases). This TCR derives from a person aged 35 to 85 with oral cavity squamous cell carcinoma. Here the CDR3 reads CASSSTYRSSTSGNTIYF. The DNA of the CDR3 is TGCGCCAGCAGCTCCACCTACAGGTCATCGACCTCTGGAAACACCATATATTTT.